The next 13 T cell receptor beta chains were all read from a single sample in a study of blood T cell repertoires in COVID-19. Here immunoSEQ multiplex PCR was the method, and the copy in TCRdb shows in-frame clones only, minus some. The repertoire has a few hundred thousand clones, more than 75% of them found once; the top ten carry 7.1%. The specimen sequenced was peripheral blood. The receptors were sampled from a woman aged 70-85 years with active or convalescent COVID-19.

The V call is TRBV12-5, the J call TRBJ1-1, with D possibly TRBD1 on 6 matching bases. Trimming took off 5 bases at V and 0 bases at J, with 7 bases between the two ends. This CDR3 has 13 amino acids. From germline, CDR1 is LGHNT and CDR2 FRNRAP. CDR3 loop: CASGGTLNTEAFF. CDR3 DNA: TGTGCTAGTGGTGGGACATTGAACACTGAAGCTTTCTTT.

This chain uses TRBV9 with TRBJ1-1; 8 bases fit TRBD1. With 5 bases clipped from V and 3 bases from J, the junction kept 6 bases outside the gene matches. The germline CDR1 and CDR2 sequences are SGDLS and YYNGEE. CDR3 length: 14 residues. In nucleotides, the CDR3 is TGTGCCAGCAGTCTATTGACAGGGGACACTGAAGCTTTCTTT. Translated: CASSLLTGDTEAFF. The full variable domain, in which reference TRBV9 and TRBJ1-1 provide the parts outside the CDR3, is DSGVTQTPKHLITATGQRVTLRCSPRSGDLSVYWYQQSLDQGLQFLIQYYNGEERAKGNILERFSAQQFPDLHSELNLSSLELGDSALYFCASSLLTGDTEAFFGQGTRLTVV.

The rearrangement links TRBV7-9 to TRBJ2-3, with TRBD1 matching over 9 bases. The trim removed 5 bases at V and 12 bases at J, leaving 9 bases unmatched. CDR3 size: 13 residues. The germline gives CDR1 SEHNR, CDR2 FQNEAQ (reference sequence). The CDR3 loop reads CASSRGEGQGQYF. DNA for the CDR3: TGTGCCAGCAGCCGCGGAGAGGGACAGGGCCAGTATTTT.

The CDR3 sequence: CASSLQGKEFGETQYF. The CDR3 DNA sequence: TGCGCCAGCAGCTTACAGGGGAAGGAATTCGGAGAGACCCAGTACTTC. This chain joins TRBV5-1 and TRBJ2-5; 7 bases are shared with TRBD1. CDR1 is SGHRS and CDR2 is YFSETQ in the germline V gene. This CDR3 contains 16 residues. V trimming: 2 bases; J trimming: 4 bases; junction bases outside the gene matches: 11.

The V and J genes are TRBV9 and TRBJ2-7; TRBD2 matches at 11 bases. The CDR3 spans 15 residues. The V gene end was trimmed by 0 bases and the J gene end by 4 bases; junction bases not matched to a gene: 3. CDR1 and CDR2 from the germline V gene are SGDLS and YYNGEE. This CDR3 is CASSVGASGGYEQYF. In DNA form, the CDR3 reads TGTGCCAGCAGCGTAGGGGCTAGCGGGGGGTACGAGCAGTACTTC.

This chain joins TRBV4-1 and TRBJ1-1, with D hard to call. CDR3 length: 14 residues. Germline V gene data show CDR1 as MGHRA and CDR2 as YSYEKL. The ends were cut back, 4 bases at V and 0 bases at J, with 9 bases in the middle. The CDR3 reads CASSLQLMNTEAFF. The CDR3 coding sequence is TGCGCCAGCAGCCTCCAACTTATGAACACTGAAGCTTTCTTT.

The CDR3: CASSPQAPYEQYF. As DNA, the CDR3 is TGTGCCAGCAGCCCGCAGGCTCCCTACGAGCAGTACTTC. The chain employs TRBV11-2 and TRBJ2-7; D not certain. The CDR3 runs 13 residues. V was trimmed by 5 bases and J by 2 bases, leaving 10 bases between them. In germline, CDR1 is SGHAT, CDR2 FQNNGV.

The rearrangement links TRBV19 to TRBJ1-2; D not certain. The CDR3 is 14 residues long. The V end lost 0 bases, the J end lost 8 bases, and 13 bases lay between the germline ends. Germline V gives CDR1 LNHDA, CDR2 SQIVND (reference sequence). The CDR3 bases are TGTGCCAGTAGTATAGAACCCCTCGCCGCGGGCTACACCTTC. Amino acid sequence: CASSIEPLAAGYTF.

The rearrangement joins TRBV29-1 to TRBJ2-2, with unresolved D. Germline V lookup: CDR1 SQVTM, CDR2 ANQGSEA. Deletions cut 3 bases from V and 6 bases from J, with 5 bases between. The CDR3 runs 11 residues. As DNA, the CDR3 is TGCAGCGTTGACAGGTCCGGGGAGCTGTTTTTT. It codes for CSVDRSGELFF.

The rearrangement links TRBV25-1 to TRBJ2-7; TRBD1 might be the D (6 bases). Between the trimmed V and J ends, which lost 5 bases and 0 bases, there was a span of 11 bases. In germline, CDR1 is MGHDK, CDR2 SYGVNS. The CDR3 runs 14 residues. CDR3 coding DNA: TGTGCCAGCAGTCACAGGGCGCACTCCTACGAGCAGTACTTC. Its translation is CASSHRAHSYEQYF.

The V and J genes are TRBV12-3 or TRBV12-4 and TRBJ1-1; TRBD1 aligns across 8 bases. The CDR3 sequence is 13 residues long. Trimming cost V 7 bases and J 4 bases; bases outside gene matches: 5. CDR3 sequence reads: CASTDGTGTEAFF. Written as DNA, the CDR3 is TGTGCCAGCACCGACGGGACAGGCACTGAAGCTTTCTTT.

This clone appeared once. The V call is TRBV5-1, the J call TRBJ1-5, with D possibly TRBD1 on 6 matching bases. CDR1 is SGHRS, CDR2 YFSETQ, per germline. V gave up 2 bases and J gave up 0 bases, with 15 bases separating them. This CDR3 region has 17 residues. CDR3 in amino acids: CASSFRGGSYSNQPQHF. The CDR3 DNA reads as TGCGCCAGCAGCTTCAGGGGCGGCAGTTATAGCAATCAGCCCCAGCATTTT. Supplemented by reference TRBV5-1 and TRBJ1-5, the full variable domain reads KAGVTQTPRYLIKTRGQQVTLSCSPISGHRSVSWYQQTPGQGLQFLFEYFSETQRNKGNFPGRFSGRQFSNSRSEMNVSTLELGDSALYLCASSFRGGSYSNQPQHFGDGTRLSIL.

The chain joins TRBV2 to TRBJ2-3, with 16 bases aligning to TRBD2. This CDR3 region has 18 residues. V shed 8 bases, J shed 1 base, and the junction held 9 bases outside the gene matches. The germline V gene has CDR1 SNHLY and CDR2 FYNNEI. This CDR3 is CASPNGTSGGAGTDTQYF. The CDR3 DNA reads TGTGCCAGCCCTAACGGGACTAGCGGGGGGGCGGGCACAGATACGCAGTATTTT.